A single sample gave rise to the 5 T cell receptor beta chains below, sequenced in a study of control samples from healthy donors and cancer patients (dated by TCRdb to about 2020). The method was the immunoSEQ multiplex PCR assay. In TCRdb, the immuneACCESS table is reduced to in-frame sequences with V and J assigned. These tables do not hold every clone; where another copy was compared, an unresolved V gene accounts for under half, and the others remain unexplained. In this sample the table shows roughly 400,000 clones, around nine tenths of which occur a single time. The ten largest clones take up around 6.8% of the sample. The source material was PBMCs. The receptors originated from a middle-aged man with head and neck cancer.

The genes are TRBV5-6 and TRBJ2-1, with 9 bases lining up with TRBD1. Germline loops: CDR1 SGHDT, CDR2 YYEEEE. The CDR3 has 14 amino acids. V gave up 0 bases and J gave up 6 bases; unmatched junction bases: 1. CDR3: CASSLGDRANEQFF. CDR3 coding DNA: TGTGCCAGCAGCTTGGGGGACAGGGCCAATGAGCAGTTCTTC.

This chain connects TRBV30 to TRBJ2-7; D unclear. Germline V gene lookup returns CDR1 GTSNPN and CDR2 SVGIG (reference sequence). The V end lost 3 bases, the J end lost 7 bases, and 16 bases lay between the germline ends. This CDR3 region has 13 residues. The CDR3 DNA reads TGTGCCTGGAGACCCTCTGGGGATGGAGAGCAGTACTTC. This gives the protein CAWRPSGDGEQYF.

V and J are TRBV7-2 and TRBJ1-2; D gene ambiguous. V lost 4 bases, J lost 4 bases, and 13 bases lay in between. The CDR3 spans 14 residues. The germline V gene has CDR1 SGHTA and CDR2 FQGNSA. The CDR3 region has the DNA TGTGCCAGCAGCTCCCCCGCAGCCAGCTATGGCTACACCTTC. Protein: CASSSPAASYGYTF.

The rearrangement joins TRBV10-2 to TRBJ1-1; 9 bases match TRBD1. Germline lookup yields CDR1 WSHSY and CDR2 SAAADI. Unmatched junction bases numbered 22, after V lost 4 bases and J lost 4 bases. The CDR3 consists of 20 residues. The CDR3 here is CASSARPGQGIRAGVTEAFF. Written as DNA, the CDR3 is TGCGCCAGCAGTGCCCGACCGGGACAGGGAATAAGGGCAGGGGTCACTGAAGCTTTCTTT.

This chain joins TRBV9 and TRBJ2-5; 8 bases match TRBD2. Looked up from germline, CDR1 is SGDLS and CDR2 is YYNGEE. With V trimmed by 1 base and J by 1 base, 9 bases remained unmatched. The CDR3 contains 17 residues. This CDR3 reads CASSVTPRTSLQETQYF. Here the CDR3 DNA reads TGTGCCAGCAGCGTAACTCCCCGGACTAGCCTCCAAGAGACCCAGTACTTC.